These T cell receptor beta chains were read from a single sample in a study of shared clonotypes between healthy human individuals. Sequencing used immunoSEQ multiplex PCR; TCRdb keeps in-frame clones, though not all of them. The sample contains 2.5 million or so clones, approximately 94% of which appear only once. The material sequenced was naive CD4+ T cells sorted from blood. The receptors were gathered from a man younger than 30 in good health. Each CDR3 is given with its conserved first and last residue. The D gene is left open where the match is weak. Clone size is not always given. Where it is, it says once, few, many or a class for expanded clones.

TRBV18	TRBD1	once	TRBJ1-2	TGTGCCAGCTCACCGCCGGACAGGGGGCGGTCTAACTATGGCTACACCTTC	CASSPPDRGRSNYGYTF
TRBV4-1	NA	NA	TRBJ1-1	TGCGCCAGCAGCCCCAGGGGTGGCACTGAAGCTTTCTTT	CASSPRGGTEAFF
TRBV27	NA	NA	TRBJ1-6	TGTGCCAGCAGTCTTGACAGCATGGGGTCACCCCTCCACTTT	CASSLDSMGSPLHF
TRBV13	NA	NA	TRBJ2-2	TGTGCCAGCAGCTTAAATGGCGGAACCGGGGAGCTGTTTTTT	CASSLNGGTGELFF
TRBV10-3	TRBD1	NA	TRBJ1-1	TGTGCCATCAGGGAGGGACAGTCGAACACTGAAGCTTTCTTT	CAIREGQSNTEAFF
TRBV19	NA	few	TRBJ1-5	TGTGCCAGTAGTATAAACCCGAATTTCCAGCATTTT	CASSINPNFQHF
TRBV7-2	NA	NA	TRBJ1-1	TGTGCCAGCAGCTTAGGGGGCGGGGGATCTAGGGTCTACACTGAAGCTTTCTTT	CASSLGGGGSRVYTEAFF
TRBV27	TRBD2	NA	TRBJ2-1	TGTGCCAGCAGTTTAGTACTAGCGGGGGGGCCTAATGAGCAGTTCTTC	CASSLVLAGGPNEQFF
TRBV5-1	TRBD1	NA	TRBJ2-2	TGCGCCAGCACGATGGGGACAGGGGGCGGCGGGGAGCTGTTTTTT	CASTMGTGGGGELFF
TRBV5-4	NA	NA	TRBJ2-1	TGTGCCAGCAGCTTGGAAATAACACCTTCCTACAATGAGCAGTTCTTC	CASSLEITPSYNEQFF
TRBV6-1	NA	NA	TRBJ2-7	TGTGCCAGCAGTGTACAGTCCGGACAGTCCTACGAGCAGTACTTC	CASSVQSGQSYEQYF
TRBV2	NA	NA	TRBJ1-5	TGTGCCAGCAGTCATCCGGGTGTCGATCAGCCCCAGCATTTT	CASSHPGVDQPQHF
TRBV6-5	NA	NA	TRBJ1-1	TGTGCCAGCAGTTCCAGGGCCACTGAAGCTTTCTTT	CASSSRATEAFF
TRBV7-2	NA	NA	TRBJ1-1	TGTGCCAGCAGCTTAGTCTCAGGGGCAGCGTTGGAAGCTTTCTTT	CASSLVSGAALEAFF
TRBV19	TRBD1	NA	TRBJ1-2	TGTGCCAGTAGTCCCGGGACAGGGTATGGCTACACCTTC	CASSPGTGYGYTF
TRBV19	TRBD1	NA	TRBJ1-4	TGTGCCACTCGACAGGGAGCGGCAACTAATGAAAAACTGTTTTTT	CATRQGAATNEKLFF
TRBV4-3	TRBD1	NA	TRBJ1-2	TGCGCCAGCAGCCGACCGGGACAGGGGGCGGAGGGCTACACCTTC	CASSRPGQGAEGYTF